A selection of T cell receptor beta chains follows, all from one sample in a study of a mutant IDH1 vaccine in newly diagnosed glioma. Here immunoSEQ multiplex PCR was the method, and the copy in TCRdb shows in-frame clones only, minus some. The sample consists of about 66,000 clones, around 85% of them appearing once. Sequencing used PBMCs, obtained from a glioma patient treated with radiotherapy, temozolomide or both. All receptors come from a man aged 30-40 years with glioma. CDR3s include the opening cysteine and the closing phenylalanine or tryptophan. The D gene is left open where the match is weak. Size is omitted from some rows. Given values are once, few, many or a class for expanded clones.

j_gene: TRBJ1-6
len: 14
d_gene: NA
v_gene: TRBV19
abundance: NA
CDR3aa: CACGDPPAGSPLHF
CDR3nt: TGTGCCTGCGGGGACCCCCCAGCAGGTTCACCCCTCCACTTT

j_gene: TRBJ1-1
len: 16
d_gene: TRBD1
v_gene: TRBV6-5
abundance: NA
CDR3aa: CASSYSSQGARTEAFF
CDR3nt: TGTGCCAGCAGTTACTCTTCCCAGGGGGCGCGGACTGAAGCTTTCTTT

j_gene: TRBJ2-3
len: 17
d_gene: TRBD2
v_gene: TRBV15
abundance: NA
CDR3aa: CATSRGTTSGGLDTQYF
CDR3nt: TGTGCCACCAGCAGAGGAACGACTAGCGGGGGGCTGGATACGCAGTATTTT

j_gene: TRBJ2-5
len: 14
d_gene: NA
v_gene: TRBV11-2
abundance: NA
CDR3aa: CASSRTSSQETQYF
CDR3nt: TGTGCCAGCAGCCGGACCTCTAGTCAGGAGACCCAGTACTTC

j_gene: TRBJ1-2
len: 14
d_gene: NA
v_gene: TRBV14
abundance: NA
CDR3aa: CASSHQKGNYGYTF
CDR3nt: TGTGCCAGCAGCCACCAGAAAGGGAACTATGGCTACACCTTC

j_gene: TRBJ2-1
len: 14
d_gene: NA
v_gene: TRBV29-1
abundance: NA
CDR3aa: CSVRGAGGPNEQFF
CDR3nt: TGCAGCGTTAGGGGGGCAGGGGGGCCCAATGAGCAGTTCTTC

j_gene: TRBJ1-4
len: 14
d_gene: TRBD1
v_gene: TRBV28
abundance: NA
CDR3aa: CASSWRAGGEKLFF
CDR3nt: TGTGCCAGCAGTTGGAGGGCAGGGGGTGAAAAACTGTTTTTT

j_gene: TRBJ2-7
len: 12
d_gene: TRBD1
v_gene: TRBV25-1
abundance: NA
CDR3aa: CASKTGVGEQYF
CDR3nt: TGTGCCAGCAAGACAGGGGTCGGCGAGCAGTACTTC

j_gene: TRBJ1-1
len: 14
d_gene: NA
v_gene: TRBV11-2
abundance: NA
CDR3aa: CASSLEAGGTEAFF
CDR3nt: TGTGCCAGCAGCTTAGAGGCGGGGGGCACTGAAGCTTTCTTT

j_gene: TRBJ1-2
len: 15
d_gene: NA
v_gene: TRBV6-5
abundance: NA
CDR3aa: CASSYGDGEPYGYTF
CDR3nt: TGTGCCAGCAGTTACGGAGATGGAGAACCCTATGGCTACACCTTC

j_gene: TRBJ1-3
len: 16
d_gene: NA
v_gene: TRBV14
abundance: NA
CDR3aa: CASSQDLTGPGNTIYF
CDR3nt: TGTGCCAGCAGCCAAGATCTAACAGGACCTGGAAACACCATATATTTT

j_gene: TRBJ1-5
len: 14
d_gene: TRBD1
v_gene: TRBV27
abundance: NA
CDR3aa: CASSLTGSGQPQHF
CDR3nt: TGTGCCAGCAGTTTGACAGGGTCGGGGCAGCCCCAGCATTTT

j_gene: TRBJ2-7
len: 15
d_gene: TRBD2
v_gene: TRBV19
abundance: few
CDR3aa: CASSDSGAPSYEQYF
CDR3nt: TGTGCCAGTAGTGATAGCGGGGCACCTTCCTACGAGCAGTACTTC

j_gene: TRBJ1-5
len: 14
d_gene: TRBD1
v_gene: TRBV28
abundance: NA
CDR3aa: CASSLEGAGQPQHF
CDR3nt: TGTGCCAGCAGTTTGGAGGGGGCTGGTCAGCCCCAGCATTTT

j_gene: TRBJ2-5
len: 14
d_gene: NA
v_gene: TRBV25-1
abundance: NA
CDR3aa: CASSGIVSKETQYF
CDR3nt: TGTGCCAGCAGTGGAATTGTTAGTAAAGAGACCCAGTACTTC

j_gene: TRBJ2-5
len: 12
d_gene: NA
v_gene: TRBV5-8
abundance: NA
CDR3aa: CASSFTWETQYF
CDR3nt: TGTGCCAGCAGCTTTACCTGGGAGACCCAGTACTTC

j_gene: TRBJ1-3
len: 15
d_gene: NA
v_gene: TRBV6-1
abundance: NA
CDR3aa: CASSGTVGSGNTIYF
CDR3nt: TGTGCCAGCAGCGGAACCGTTGGCTCTGGAAACACCATATATTTT